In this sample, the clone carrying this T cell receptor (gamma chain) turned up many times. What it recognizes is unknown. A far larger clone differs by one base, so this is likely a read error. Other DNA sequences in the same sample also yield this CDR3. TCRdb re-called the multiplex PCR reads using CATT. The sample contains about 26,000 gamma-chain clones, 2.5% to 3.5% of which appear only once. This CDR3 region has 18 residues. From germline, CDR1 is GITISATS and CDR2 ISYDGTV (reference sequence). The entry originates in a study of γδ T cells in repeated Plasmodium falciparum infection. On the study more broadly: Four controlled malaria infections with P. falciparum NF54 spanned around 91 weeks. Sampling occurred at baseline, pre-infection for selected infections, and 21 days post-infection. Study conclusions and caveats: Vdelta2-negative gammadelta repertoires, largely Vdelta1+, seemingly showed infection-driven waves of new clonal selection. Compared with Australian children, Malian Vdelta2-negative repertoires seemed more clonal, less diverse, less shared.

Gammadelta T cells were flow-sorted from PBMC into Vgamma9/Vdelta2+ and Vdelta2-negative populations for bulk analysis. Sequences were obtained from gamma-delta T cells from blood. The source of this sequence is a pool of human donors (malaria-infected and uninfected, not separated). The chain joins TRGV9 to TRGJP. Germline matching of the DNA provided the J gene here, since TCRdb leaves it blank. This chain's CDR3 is CALWEPRDPELGKKIKVF. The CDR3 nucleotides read TGTGCCCTGTGGGAGCCCAGGGACCCGGAGTTGGGCAAAAAAATCAAGGTATTT.